The 30 T cell receptor beta chains in this list originate from one sample, sequenced in a study of CD8+ T cells in alopecia areata. Indicated treatment: oral pan-JAK inhibitor, 5-10 mg twice daily. cDNA reverse transcribed from extracted RNA served as the sequencing template. The table came from immunoSEQ multiplex PCR; TCRdb's copy has only in-frame clones and leaves some out. The sample records approximately 210,000 clones, less than 65% being singletons. The sample in question was CD4+ T cells sorted from blood, obtained at week 4, from a patient treated with tofacitinib. These TCRs come from a human donor with alopecia areata.

J is TRBJ2-3 and V is TRBV12-5; TRBD2 agrees at 8 bases. The J segment lost 5 bases and the V segment lost 1 base, leaving 5 bases of the junction unmatched. This CDR3 is 15 amino acids long. CDR1 is LGHNT, CDR2 FRNRAP, per germline. The CDR3 DNA is TGTGCTAGTGGTTTGGGACTAGCGCGAGAAGATACGCAGTATTTT. Protein: CASGLGLAREDTQYF.

J is TRBJ2-7 and V is TRBV6-5; 7 bases agree with TRBD1. CDR1 and CDR2 from the germline V gene are MNHEY and SVGAGI. The V and J ends lost 6 bases and 7 bases, in that order; junction bases with no gene match: 9. This CDR3 region has 13 residues. The CDR3 DNA follows: TGTGCCAGCAGCCAACCAGGGACAGCTGAGCAGTACTTC. This codes for CASSQPGTAEQYF.

The J gene is TRBJ2-7, the V gene TRBV5-1; 12 positions match TRBD1. The CDR3 extends over 15 amino acids. Germline V lookup: CDR1 SGHRS, CDR2 YFSETQ. The junction had 5 bases not matched to a gene; V was cut back by 4 bases and J by 3 bases. The CDR3 bases are TGCGCCAGCAGCCCCGGGACAGGGGGCTTCTACGAGCAGTACTTC. Translating gives CASSPGTGGFYEQYF.

The rearrangement links TRBV7-8 to TRBJ2-3, with a possible D match to TRBD1 (6 bases). The germline V and J ends were trimmed by 7 bases and 7 bases, with 15 bases remaining between them. This CDR3 has 13 residues. The germline V gene encodes CDR1 SGHVS and CDR2 FQNEAQ. The chain's CDR3 is CASNPGQIYTQYF. CDR3 nucleotides: TGTGCCAGCAACCCGGGACAAATATATACGCAGTATTTT.

The chain employs TRBV7-4 and TRBJ2-7; a weak D match, TRBD1 (6 bases). The CDR3 has 15 residues. Germline CDR1 SGHVT, CDR2 SQSDAQ. With 5 bases removed from V and 3 bases from J, the gap between germline ends came to 17 bases. In DNA, the CDR3 is TGTGCCAGCAGCCCAGGGGTGCAGGTATACTACGAGCAGTACTTC. This sequence encodes CASSPGVQVYYEQYF.

The chain employs TRBV6-5 and TRBJ1-6; D not certain. The ends were cut back, 6 bases at V and 8 bases at J, with 11 bases in the middle. The CDR3 has 13 amino acids. CDR1 and CDR2 from the germline V gene are MNHEY and SVGAGI. The CDR3 sequence is CASREAWDSPLHF. The DNA for the CDR3 is TGTGCCAGCAGAGAGGCCTGGGATTCACCCCTCCACTTT.

The rearrangement uses TRBV4-3 and TRBJ1-6, with a possible D match to TRBD1 (6 bases). The CDR3 runs to 15 residues. The V gene lost 2 bases and the J gene lost 9 bases, with 14 bases spanning the gap. Germline-derived CDR1 and CDR2 are LGHNA and YSLEER. Written as DNA, the CDR3 is TGCGCCAGCAGCCAACAGGCAGGGGCGAGTTCACCCCTCCACTTT. Translated: CASSQQAGASSPLHF.

This clone turned up a few times. The chain links TRBV27 to TRBJ1-5, with D perhaps TRBD1 (6 bases). Germline CDR1 reads MNHEY; CDR2 reads SMNVEV (reference sequence). This CDR3 contains 14 residues. Trimming removed 6 bases at V and 11 bases at J, with 20 bases between. The CDR3 bases are TGTGCCAGCAGGGGAAGGGGATCTCCAGGGGCCCAGCATTTT. Translating it yields CASRGRGSPGAQHF.

The chain carries TRBV2 and TRBJ2-2; D is ambiguous. The CDR3 runs 15 residues. CDR1 and CDR2 (germline): SNHLY, FYNNEI. With 5 bases removed from V and 1 base from J, the gap between germline ends came to 11 bases. The CDR3 nucleotides are TGTGCCAGCAGTAGCAGCTATGGGAACACCGGGGAGCTGTTTTTT. Translated, it gives CASSSSYGNTGELFF.

The chain uses TRBV7-2 and TRBJ1-4, with 8 bases matching TRBD1. The CDR3 length is 14 residues. Trimming took 3 bases from V and 8 from J; bases not matched to a gene: 5. CDR1 SGHTA and CDR2 FQGNSA come from the germline V gene. The CDR3 region is CASSFQGTGEKLFF. The CDR3, as DNA: TGTGCCAGCAGCTTCCAAGGGACAGGAGAAAAACTGTTTTTT. Variable domain in full (rest from reference TRBV7-2 and TRBJ1-4): GAGVSQSPSNKVTEKGKDVELRCDPISGHTALYWYRQSLGQGLEFLIYFQGNSAPDKSGLPSDRFSAERTGGSVSTLTIQRTQQEDSAVYLCASSFQGTGEKLFFGSGTQLSVL.

This clone was detected a few times. This chain uses TRBV29-1 with TRBJ1-2; no clear D gene. The CDR3 is 14 amino acids. The V end lost 0 bases, the J end lost 0 bases, and 8 bases lay between the germline ends. Germline V gene sequence: CDR1 SQVTM, CDR2 ANQGSEA. In nucleotides, the CDR3 is TGCAGCGTTGAAGAAGGTATCGCTAACTATGGCTACACCTTC. It codes for CSVEEGIANYGYTF.

The chain carries TRBV4-1 and TRBJ1-1; D is unresolved. CDR1 is MGHRA, CDR2 YSYEKL, per germline. CDR3 length: 14 amino acids. V was cut by 3 bases and J by 3 bases, with 11 bases left in between. The CDR3 DNA reads as TGCGCCAGCAGCCAGAGGTCGGTGGACACTGAAGCTTTCTTT. It encodes CASSQRSVDTEAFF.

The chain carries TRBV11-3 and TRBJ2-7, with D unclear. The CDR3 is made up of 15 amino acids. Germline assignment: CDR1 SGHNT and CDR2 YENEEA. The V end was cut by 5 bases, the J end by 1 base, with 15 bases between. The CDR3 sequence is CASSHTGLQSYEQYF. Written as DNA, the CDR3 is TGTGCCAGCAGCCATACGGGCCTCCAGTCCTACGAGCAGTACTTC.

This clone was seen once. The chain employs TRBV11-2 and TRBJ2-5, with 10 bases matching TRBD2. V gave up 2 bases and J gave up 5 bases; unmatched junction bases: 8. Germline V gives CDR1 SGHAT, CDR2 FQNNGV. This CDR3 spans 16 amino acids. The DNA for the CDR3 is TGTGCCAGCAGCTTAAGCCTAGCGGGGGCTGGGGAGACCCAGTACTTC. Protein product: CASSLSLAGAGETQYF.

The CDR3 region is CASSPKQGAHNEQFF. As DNA, the CDR3 is TGTGCCAGCAGCCCAAAACAGGGGGCCCACAATGAGCAGTTCTTC. This sequence joins TRBV11-2 and TRBJ2-1, with 9 positions matching TRBD1. Germline assignment: CDR1 SGHAT and CDR2 FQNNGV. V was pared by 5 bases and J by 5 bases, with 7 bases of the junction left unmatched. CDR3 length: 15 residues. The full variable domain, its missing parts supplied by reference TRBV11-2 and TRBJ2-1, is EAGVAQSPRYKIIEKRQSVAFWCNPISGHATLYWYQQILGQGPKLLIQFQNNGVVDDSQLPKDRFSAERLKGVDSTLKIQPAKLEDSAVYLCASSPKQGAHNEQFFGPGTRLTVL.

The V gene is TRBV7-2, the J gene TRBJ2-7; D is unresolved. V lost 4 bases and J 0 bases, leaving 4 bases between the germline ends. The CDR3 has 12 amino acids. Germline V gene lookup returns CDR1 SGHTA and CDR2 FQGNSA. The CDR3 nucleotides read TGTGCCAGCAGCTCCACCTCCTACGAGCAGTACTTC. Amino acid sequence: CASSSTSYEQYF.

V and J are TRBV29-1 and TRBJ1-1; D possibly corresponds to TRBD1 (6 bases). There are 14 residues in the CDR3. With 1 base removed from V and 4 bases from J, the gap between germline ends came to 13 bases. Per germline, CDR1 SQVTM and CDR2 ANQGSEA. The CDR3 here is CSVEVSQGGTEAFF. CDR3 coding DNA: TGCAGCGTTGAAGTGAGTCAAGGGGGCACTGAAGCTTTCTTT.

The chain links TRBV15 to TRBJ2-2, with D perhaps matching TRBD1 (5 bases). V lost 0 bases to trimming and J lost 7 bases, with 15 bases between them. This CDR3 is 16 amino acids long. Per the germline V gene, CDR1 is LNHNV and CDR2 is YYDKDF (reference sequence). CDR3 residues: CATSRDRVGQDGELFF. As DNA, the CDR3 is TGTGCCACCAGCAGAGATCGGGTGGGGCAGGACGGGGAGCTGTTTTTT.

The chain recombines TRBV29-1 with TRBJ1-2, with D unclear. This CDR3 is 13 amino acids long. With 1 base removed from V and 4 bases from J, the gap between germline ends came to 10 bases. Germline V CDR1 and CDR2: SQVTM, ANQGSEA. CDR3 amino acids: CSVEGAAFYGYTF. As DNA, the CDR3 is TGCAGCGTTGAAGGGGCAGCCTTCTATGGCTACACCTTC.

The V and J genes are TRBV4-2 and TRBJ2-7; a possible D gene is TRBD1 (6 bases). Per germline, CDR1 LGHNA and CDR2 YNFKEQ. CDR3 length: 15 amino acids. V was cut by 4 bases and J by 3 bases, with 16 bases left in between. The CDR3 sequence is CASSPLGARHYEQYF. The CDR3 region has the DNA TGTGCCAGCAGCCCACTGGGGGCCAGGCACTACGAGCAGTACTTC.

V usage is TRBV27 and J usage is TRBJ1-5; TRBD1 might be the D (6 bases). The CDR3 has 14 amino acids. The germline V and J ends were trimmed by 6 bases and 6 bases, with 15 bases remaining between them. Germline CDR1 and CDR2: MNHEY and SMNVEV (reference sequence). CDR3 region: CASSLGGGGQPQHF. In DNA, the CDR3 is TGTGCCAGCAGCCTCGGTGGGGGCGGTCAGCCCCAGCATTTT.

The CDR3 here is CASSLWLGYTF. The CDR3 DNA is TGTGCCAGCAGCTTATGGCTTGGGTACACCTTC. The chain combines TRBV7-2 with TRBJ1-2; D ambiguous. V lost 2 bases to trimming and J lost 11 bases, with 9 bases between them. Germline values: CDR1 SGHTA, CDR2 FQGNSA. There are 11 residues in the CDR3.

The CDR3 loop is CAIRTSGGYNEQFF. The CDR3 region has the DNA TGTGCCATCAGGACTAGCGGGGGATACAATGAGCAGTTCTTC. The V and J genes are TRBV10-3 and TRBJ2-1; 12 positions match TRBD2. Trimming cost V 6 bases and J 4 bases; bases outside gene matches: 1. The V gene's germline CDR1 is ENHRY and CDR2 SYGVKD. The CDR3 is made up of 14 amino acids.

V gene TRBV5-1 combines with J gene TRBJ1-2; D ambiguous. CDR1 is SGHRS, CDR2 YFSETQ, per germline. The CDR3 is 13 amino acids. V lost 1 base and J 9 bases, leaving 13 bases between the germline ends. The CDR3 spells CASSLSGPDSYTF. The CDR3 region has the DNA TGCGCCAGCAGCTTGAGTGGACCGGATAGCTACACCTTC.

The V gene is TRBV11-3, the J gene TRBJ2-2; 12 bases match TRBD2. The CDR3 covers 18 residues. V trimming: 2 bases; J trimming: 7 bases; junction bases outside the gene matches: 11. CDR1 is SGHNT, CDR2 YENEEA, per germline. This chain's CDR3 is CASSLNEALAGGDGELFF. The CDR3 nucleotides read TGTGCCAGCAGCTTAAATGAGGCACTAGCGGGGGGCGACGGGGAGCTGTTTTTT.

V gene TRBV30 combines with J gene TRBJ1-2, with unresolved D. Trimming removed 0 bases from V and 3 bases from J, with 8 bases in between. Germline V lookup: CDR1 GTSNPN, CDR2 SVGIG (reference sequence). The CDR3 loop spans 13 amino acids. The CDR3 nucleotides are TGTGCCTGGAGTGTACAAGGATACTATGGCTACACCTTC. Its translation: CAWSVQGYYGYTF.

In its sample, this clone was seen a few times. The rearrangement links TRBV11-2 to TRBJ2-3; possible D gene TRBD2, 6 bases. CDR3 length equals 15 residues. V gave up 6 bases and J gave up 7 bases, with 20 bases separating them. CDR1 is SGHAT, CDR2 FQNNGV, per germline. CDR3 DNA sequence: TGTGCCAGCAGGGCTTGGGGCGGGGTCCAGTATACGCAGTATTTT. Encoded protein: CASRAWGGVQYTQYF.

The CDR3 DNA is TGTGCCAGCAGCCCCAGGAGCACCGGGGAGCTGTTTTTT. It yields the protein CASSPRSTGELFF. The rearrangement links TRBV7-2 to TRBJ2-2; D is uncertain. Germline V gene lookup returns CDR1 SGHTA and CDR2 FQGNSA. CDR3 length equals 13 residues. The V and J ends lost 5 bases and 4 bases respectively, with 8 bases between them.

A remark on this clone: The junction shows a germline mismatch at one end, possibly a read error. The chain combines TRBV7-7 with TRBJ2-5, with D possibly TRBD1 on 6 matching bases. The CDR3 extends over 13 amino acids. From germline, CDR1 is SSHAT and CDR2 FNYEAQ (reference sequence). DNA for the CDR3: TGTGCTAGCAGCCCGACAGGAGTGGAGACCCAGTACTTC. This encodes CASSPTGVETQYF.

This clone was picked up a small number of times. This chain uses TRBV5-6 with TRBJ2-2, with no clear D. This CDR3 is 14 amino acids long. V lost 4 bases and J lost 5, with 12 bases in between. Germline CDR1 is SGHDT and CDR2 is YYEEEE. CDR3 sequence (DNA): TGTGCCAGCAGCCCCAGCCCTCTTACCGGGGAGCTGTTTTTT. It translates to CASSPSPLTGELFF.